The source of this T cell receptor (beta chain) is a study of cytomegalovirus exposure and HLA in healthy donors. Study-level results: In vitro data verified a few CMV-associated chains as specific for CMV antigens.

The CDR3 has 13 residues. V lost 2 bases, J lost 8 bases, and 12 bases lay in between. From germline, CDR1 is MNHEY and CDR2 SMNVEV (reference sequence). Assay used: immunoSEQ multiplex PCR; TCRdb lists only in-frame clones, some missing. The sample has tens of thousands of clones; just under 95% are singletons. A note on this clone: Its antigen is currently unknown.

This TCR came from a man aged 18 to 29 in good health and CMV-seropositive. The rearrangement links TRBV27 to TRBJ1-2; weak D call: TRBD1 (5 bases). Sample: PBMCs. The CDR3 DNA follows: TGTGCCAGCAGTTTAGGACAAAGATACGGCTACACCTTC. This gives the protein CASSLGQRYGYTF.